A selection of T cell receptor beta chains follows, all from one sample in a study of cytomegalovirus exposure and HLA in healthy donors. Produced via immunoSEQ multiplex PCR; TCRdb's table is partial and in-frame only. The sample carries 100,000 to 150,000 clones, 15% to 20% recorded once. The source material was PBMCs. These receptors were obtained from a female donor in good health and CMV-seropositive. Both conserved end residues are trimmed from each CDR3.

>TRBV7-2|TRBJ1-2
ASSLGGGGYGYT
>TRBV4-2|TRBJ1-4
ASSRPTGGWEEKLF
>TRBV10-3|TRBJ2-5
AIGGGWETQY
>TRBV9|TRBJ1-2
ASSVEAGHNYGYT
>TRBV7-2|TRBJ1-3
ASSPTGGSGNTIY
>TRBV7-2|TRBJ2-7
ASSLGPEGVYEQY
>TRBV27|TRBJ2-7
ASSLIRPLAGQNYEQY
>TRBV4-3|TRBJ1-5
ASSQDPGPSNQPQH
>TRBV30|TRBJ2-1
AWNMGQGNHNEQF
>TRBV16|TRBJ2-3
ASSPTISVTDTQY
>TRBV9|TRBJ2-3
ASSVESAGGYTDTQY
>TRBV7-2|TRBJ1-6
ASSLGQPNSPLH
>TRBV19|TRBJ2-1
ASSVFGLADHNEQF
>TRBV20-1|TRBJ1-2
SARSGGYT
>TRBV7-7|TRBJ2-5
ASSERLAGQETQY
>TRBV11-1|TRBJ2-1
ASSLGTSGYNEQF
>TRBV29-1|TRBJ2-7
SVVTQGYEQY
>TRBV19|TRBJ1-2
ASSTQTGTPIYGYT
>TRBV4-3|TRBJ1-2
ASSLSGTGYYGYT
>TRBV30|TRBJ1-6
AWRDSNTYNSPLH
>TRBV5-6|TRBJ1-2
ASSLEGFSSNYGYT
>TRBV27|TRBJ1-5
ASSLSYGTGHFLDQPQH
>TRBV19|TRBJ1-5
ASSIEGLVGQPQH